This entry is about one TCR beta chain. The data originate from a study of brain T cells in children with intractable seizures. Germline-derived CDR1 and CDR2 are KGHSH and LQKENI. The CDR3 totals 13 residues. Trimming at V came to 8 bases and at J to 0 bases, leaving 4 bases not matched to a gene. Sequencing was limited to surgery cases with top T cell transcript signatures in brain tissue. The table came from immunoSEQ multiplex PCR; TCRdb's copy has only in-frame clones and leaves some out. The sample lists around 80,000 clones, about 93% occurring once. The V and J genes are TRBV18 and TRBJ2-7, with TRBD1 matching 7 bases. This clonotype was obtained from a girl aged 2 to 9 with Rasmussen encephalitis and intractable seizures. The sequencing here drew on peripheral blood, taken at surgery. The CDR3 region has the DNA TGTGCCAGCGGGACAGAGCTCTCCTACGAGCAGTACTTC. It codes for CASGTELSYEQYF.